These T cell receptor beta chains were read from a single sample in a study of blood T cells in healthy people across ages. TCRdb passed the 5' RACE reads through MiXCR, listing each CDR3 protein once. This sample has over 1,500,000 distinct CDR3 sequences, with about 50% found just once. The specimen was blood. These receptor sequences come from a woman between 35 and 50 years old in good health. Each CDR3 is given with its conserved first and last residue. The order of the fields is CDR3 DNA, CDR3 protein, V gene, clone size, D gene, J gene. A D gene is named only where the DNA matches it firmly. Size tells how often a clone was seen (once, few, many) or the class of an expanded clone, and some rows leave it out.

cdr3_nt: TGTGCCAGCAGTTACGGGGGGGAAGGGACCCAGTACTTC
cdr3_aa: CASSYGGEGTQYF
v_call: TRBV2
clone_size: -
d_call: TRBD2
j_call: TRBJ2-5

cdr3_nt: TGCGCCAGCAGCTTGGATGTCGGTTCGGGTAATTCACCCCTCCACTTT
cdr3_aa: CASSLDVGSGNSPLHF
v_call: TRBV5-1
clone_size: -
d_call: -
j_call: TRBJ1-6

cdr3_nt: TGCAGTGCTACAGGGAGGATGGACGGCTACACCTTC
cdr3_aa: CSATGRMDGYTF
v_call: TRBV20-1
clone_size: -
d_call: -
j_call: TRBJ1-2

cdr3_nt: TGTGCCATCAGAGAGACAGGGGCCGAAGAGACCCAGTTCTTC
cdr3_aa: CAIRETGAEETQFF
v_call: TRBV10-3
clone_size: -
d_call: TRBD1
j_call: TRBJ2-1

cdr3_nt: TGTGCCAGCAGCCAAGATCCTCAACCGGGATACAATGAGCAGTTCTTC
cdr3_aa: CASSQDPQPGYNEQFF
v_call: TRBV3-1
clone_size: -
d_call: -
j_call: TRBJ2-1

cdr3_nt: TGCGCCAGGAACAACAGGGGCCTCCAAGAGACCCAGTACTTC
cdr3_aa: CARNNRGLQETQYF
v_call: TRBV5-1
clone_size: once
d_call: TRBD1
j_call: TRBJ2-5

cdr3_nt: TGTGCCAGCAGCGCAAACACATTAAGAACCTATGGCTACACCTTC
cdr3_aa: CASSANTLRTYGYTF
v_call: TRBV11-2
clone_size: -
d_call: -
j_call: TRBJ1-2

cdr3_nt: TGTGCCAGCAGACGGGGACAGGCAGGCGAGCAGTACTTC
cdr3_aa: CASRRGQAGEQYF
v_call: TRBV6-6
clone_size: -
d_call: TRBD1
j_call: TRBJ2-7

cdr3_nt: TGCAGTGCTAGGCGGAGCGGGGCCCCTGATACGCAGTATTTT
cdr3_aa: CSARRSGAPDTQYF
v_call: TRBV20-1
clone_size: few
d_call: TRBD2
j_call: TRBJ2-3

cdr3_nt: TGCAGCGTAGGGACTACCACGAGCTCCTACGAGCAGTACTTC
cdr3_aa: CSVGTTTSSYEQYF
v_call: TRBV29-1
clone_size: few
d_call: TRBD2
j_call: TRBJ2-7

cdr3_nt: TGTGCCAGCACTGCCCAGGCCCGCTACACCTTC
cdr3_aa: CASTAQARYTF
v_call: TRBV7-9
clone_size: -
d_call: -
j_call: TRBJ1-2

cdr3_nt: TGTGCCAGCAGTTTAGCCAACTGGGAGCAGTTCTTC
cdr3_aa: CASSLANWEQFF
v_call: TRBV12-3/TRBV12-4
clone_size: once
d_call: -
j_call: TRBJ2-1

cdr3_nt: TGTGCCAGCAGTGAAGTTGGGTGGGATGAGCAGTTCTTC
cdr3_aa: CASSEVGWDEQFF
v_call: TRBV6-1
clone_size: -
d_call: -
j_call: TRBJ2-1

cdr3_nt: TGTCCCAGCAGCTTAGCCGTGACAGTACAAGAGACCCAGTACTTC
cdr3_aa: CPSSLAVTVQETQYF
v_call: TRBV7-2
clone_size: -
d_call: -
j_call: TRBJ2-5

cdr3_nt: TGTGCCAGCAGCCCACTACCCGGACGGGATAATTCACCCCTCCACTTT
cdr3_aa: CASSPLPGRDNSPLHF
v_call: TRBV3-1
clone_size: -
d_call: -
j_call: TRBJ1-6

cdr3_nt: TGTGCCAGCAGTTTATCACAGGCCCCCGTGGAAAAACTGTTTTTT
cdr3_aa: CASSLSQAPVEKLFF
v_call: TRBV28
clone_size: -
d_call: -
j_call: TRBJ1-4

cdr3_nt: TGTGCCACCAGTGATGGGGGGACTAGCGGGGGGGCAGATGAGCAGTTCTTC
cdr3_aa: CATSDGGTSGGADEQFF
v_call: TRBV24-1
clone_size: few
d_call: TRBD2
j_call: TRBJ2-1

cdr3_nt: TGTGCCAGCAGTGCCACGGGGGGGCGGAATGAGCAGTTCTTC
cdr3_aa: CASSATGGRNEQFF
v_call: TRBV6-6
clone_size: -
d_call: TRBD2
j_call: TRBJ2-1

cdr3_nt: TGCAGTGCTCCCAGCGGGGACGGGAAGAATGAGCAGTTCTTC
cdr3_aa: CSAPSGDGKNEQFF
v_call: TRBV20-1
clone_size: -
d_call: TRBD2
j_call: TRBJ2-1

cdr3_nt: TGTGCCAGCAGCCTGACCAGGGCCTATGGCTACACCTTC
cdr3_aa: CASSLTRAYGYTF
v_call: TRBV7-2
clone_size: -
d_call: -
j_call: TRBJ1-2

cdr3_nt: TGCGGCGCAGAACCCGGGCCTCGGAAGACCCAGTACTTC
cdr3_aa: CGAEPGPRKTQYF
v_call: TRBV29-1
clone_size: -
d_call: -
j_call: TRBJ2-5

cdr3_nt: TGTGCCAGCAGGGACCAGAGAGGGTCTCTACCGAATGAGCAGTTCTTC
cdr3_aa: CASRDQRGSLPNEQFF
v_call: TRBV12-3/TRBV12-4
clone_size: many
d_call: -
j_call: TRBJ2-1

cdr3_nt: TGTGCCAGCACCATGGGGACCACTGAAGCTTTCTTT
cdr3_aa: CASTMGTTEAFF
v_call: TRBV2
clone_size: -
d_call: -
j_call: TRBJ1-1

cdr3_nt: TGTGCCAGTGCCAAGGGTCAGAATTACGAGCAGTACTTC
cdr3_aa: CASAKGQNYEQYF
v_call: TRBV11-2
clone_size: -
d_call: -
j_call: TRBJ2-7

cdr3_nt: TGTGCCAGCAGCTTGGCGGCCTCACCAACTAATGAAAAACTGTTTTTT
cdr3_aa: CASSLAASPTNEKLFF
v_call: TRBV5-4
clone_size: -
d_call: -
j_call: TRBJ1-4

cdr3_nt: TGTGCCAGCAGCTTACAGGGGCGGCCCCAAGAGACCCAGTACTTC
cdr3_aa: CASSLQGRPQETQYF
v_call: TRBV7-3
clone_size: -
d_call: -
j_call: TRBJ2-5

cdr3_nt: TGCGCCAGCAGCCAAGATCAGGGGGGGGGAGTGGATACGCAGTATTTT
cdr3_aa: CASSQDQGGGVDTQYF
v_call: TRBV4-1
clone_size: few
d_call: -
j_call: TRBJ2-3

cdr3_nt: TGCAGTGCTAGCCTCCAAGGACGGGGAAATAATTCACCCCTCCACTTT
cdr3_aa: CSASLQGRGNNSPLHF
v_call: TRBV20-1
clone_size: -
d_call: -
j_call: TRBJ1-6

cdr3_nt: TGTGCCAGCAGTGACGGAGGGAAGGAGTATGGCTACACCTTC
cdr3_aa: CASSDGGKEYGYTF
v_call: TRBV2
clone_size: few
d_call: -
j_call: TRBJ1-2

cdr3_nt: TGTGCCAGCAGCTCCCAGGGTACCACGCAGTATTTT
cdr3_aa: CASSSQGTTQYF
v_call: TRBV7-9
clone_size: -
d_call: -
j_call: TRBJ2-3

cdr3_nt: TGTGCCAGCAGCCCAGTCGGGGGGACCAACTGTGGCTACACCTTC
cdr3_aa: CASSPVGGTNCGYTF
v_call: TRBV7-2
clone_size: once
d_call: -
j_call: TRBJ1-2

cdr3_nt: TGCAGCGCGATCCTTGGGACGGGGGGCTACACCTTC
cdr3_aa: CSAILGTGGYTF
v_call: TRBV29-1
clone_size: -
d_call: -
j_call: TRBJ1-2

cdr3_nt: TGTGCCAGCAGTACTAGCGGAAGATTCAATGAGCAGTACTTC
cdr3_aa: CASSTSGRFNEQYF
v_call: TRBV27
clone_size: once
d_call: TRBD2
j_call: TRBJ2-5

cdr3_nt: TGCGCCAGCAGCCCCAAAAACCCGGTTTACCAAGGGAGCAATGAGCAGTACTTC
cdr3_aa: CASSPKNPVYQGSNEQYF
v_call: TRBV4-1
clone_size: -
d_call: -
j_call: TRBJ2-5

cdr3_nt: TGTGCCAGCAGCCCCACCAAAGGGGGCGGAGAAGAGACCCAGTACTTC
cdr3_aa: CASSPTKGGGEETQYF
v_call: TRBV5-5
clone_size: -
d_call: TRBD1
j_call: TRBJ2-5

cdr3_nt: TGTGCCAGCAGCCATAAAGCGGTTGTGATTTACAATGAGCAGTTCTTC
cdr3_aa: CASSHKAVVIYNEQFF
v_call: TRBV21-1
clone_size: -
d_call: -
j_call: TRBJ2-1

cdr3_nt: TGTGCCATCAGCGGGGAGAACTCCTACGAGCAGTACTTC
cdr3_aa: CAISGENSYEQYF
v_call: TRBV10-3
clone_size: -
d_call: -
j_call: TRBJ2-7

cdr3_nt: TGCGCCAGCAGCCAAGACCCCCAGGGGGACAATGAGCAGTTCTTC
cdr3_aa: CASSQDPQGDNEQFF
v_call: TRBV4-3
clone_size: -
d_call: TRBD1
j_call: TRBJ2-1

cdr3_nt: TGTGCCAGCAGCCAATCGGACAGCTACGAGCAGTACTTC
cdr3_aa: CASSQSDSYEQYF
v_call: TRBV6-6
clone_size: few
d_call: -
j_call: TRBJ2-7

cdr3_nt: TGTGCCAGTCTCCCCGGGACAGGGGCGATGGACAAAAACATTCAGTACTTC
cdr3_aa: CASLPGTGAMDKNIQYF
v_call: TRBV2
clone_size: -
d_call: TRBD1
j_call: TRBJ2-4

cdr3_nt: TGTGCCAGCAGAAGCCTCCGGGACAGGGGCGCCTCCTACAATGAGCAGTTCTTC
cdr3_aa: CASRSLRDRGASYNEQFF
v_call: TRBV6-2/TRBV6-3
clone_size: few
d_call: TRBD1
j_call: TRBJ2-1

cdr3_nt: TGTGCCAGCAGTTACGCTAGCGACTGGAATGAGCAGTTCTTC
cdr3_aa: CASSYASDWNEQFF
v_call: TRBV6-5
clone_size: -
d_call: -
j_call: TRBJ2-1

cdr3_nt: TGTGCCATCAGTCGGACAGATCAGAATCAGCCCCAGCATTTT
cdr3_aa: CAISRTDQNQPQHF
v_call: TRBV10-3
clone_size: -
d_call: -
j_call: TRBJ1-5

cdr3_nt: TGTGCCAGCAGTTTGATGGTCGGACTAGCACAGGAGACCCAGTACTTC
cdr3_aa: CASSLMVGLAQETQYF
v_call: TRBV6-2/TRBV6-3
clone_size: -
d_call: TRBD2
j_call: TRBJ2-5

cdr3_nt: TGTGCCAGCAGCCCCAATACGAAAGTAGAGACCCAGTTCTTC
cdr3_aa: CASSPNTKVETQFF
v_call: TRBV9
clone_size: -
d_call: -
j_call: TRBJ2-1

cdr3_nt: TGTGCCAGCAGTTTGACAGGGGGCGCAGGTCTAGGCACTGAAGCTTTCTTT
cdr3_aa: CASSLTGGAGLGTEAFF
v_call: TRBV28
clone_size: -
d_call: TRBD1
j_call: TRBJ1-1

cdr3_nt: TGTGCCAGCAGCCAAATTGTTGGGCAATCACCCCTCCACTTT
cdr3_aa: CASSQIVGQSPLHF
v_call: TRBV14
clone_size: -
d_call: -
j_call: TRBJ1-6

cdr3_nt: TGTGCCAGCAGAATACTAGCGGCTTCGAACACCGGGGAGCTGTTTTTT
cdr3_aa: CASRILAASNTGELFF
v_call: TRBV6-5
clone_size: -
d_call: TRBD2
j_call: TRBJ2-2

cdr3_nt: TGCAGTGCCCCGGACCGTGGGGCAGGGACTTCCTCCGCCTCAAGCTCCTACAATGAGCAGTTCTTC
cdr3_aa: CSAPDRGAGTSSASSSYNEQFF
v_call: TRBV20-1
clone_size: -
d_call: -
j_call: TRBJ2-1

cdr3_nt: TGTGCCAGCAGTTACACCCCAGATACGCAGTATTTT
cdr3_aa: CASSYTPDTQYF
v_call: TRBV6-2/TRBV6-3
clone_size: -
d_call: -
j_call: TRBJ2-3

cdr3_nt: TGTGCCACCAGTGATTTGGGGGGCGCGGAAGAGACCCAGTACTTC
cdr3_aa: CATSDLGGAEETQYF
v_call: TRBV24-1
clone_size: -
d_call: -
j_call: TRBJ2-5

cdr3_nt: TGTGCCAGCAGAGGCCAGGGGCCCGCAGGGATCAGTCTCGGAAACACCATATATTTT
cdr3_aa: CASRGQGPAGISLGNTIYF
v_call: TRBV6-1
clone_size: -
d_call: -
j_call: TRBJ1-3

cdr3_nt: TGTGCCAGCAGTTGCAAAGGGACAGGGGGTAAGGTGCAGTACTTC
cdr3_aa: CASSCKGTGGKVQYF
v_call: TRBV6-5
clone_size: -
d_call: TRBD1
j_call: TRBJ2-5

cdr3_nt: TGTGCCAGCAGTTACTCCGAGAACTACGAGCAGTACTTC
cdr3_aa: CASSYSENYEQYF
v_call: TRBV6-5
clone_size: -
d_call: -
j_call: TRBJ2-7

cdr3_nt: TGTGCCAGCATCGGAACGGGGCAGGGAGCAGATACGCAGTATTTT
cdr3_aa: CASIGTGQGADTQYF
v_call: TRBV28
clone_size: -
d_call: -
j_call: TRBJ2-3

cdr3_nt: TGTGCCAGCAGCCGGCATGGAAGCGGCGGGCCTAGCACAGATACGCAGTATTTT
cdr3_aa: CASSRHGSGGPSTDTQYF
v_call: TRBV7-2
clone_size: -
d_call: -
j_call: TRBJ2-3

cdr3_nt: TGTGCCAGCAGCCGAGGACTAGCGGGGGGGACCTCCTACGAGCAGTACTTC
cdr3_aa: CASSRGLAGGTSYEQYF
v_call: TRBV4-2
clone_size: -
d_call: TRBD2
j_call: TRBJ2-7